These 10 T cell receptor beta chains came from one sample sequenced in a study of CXCR3-negative and CXCR3-positive naive CD8 T cells. The study's findings and limits: CXCR3-positive naive cells carried more hydrophobic TRB CDR3s than CXCR3-negative ones.

UMI-labeled 5' RACE TRB cDNA libraries were prepared from the cells. TCRdb reanalyzed the 5' RACE reads and collapses them to one entry per CDR3 protein, without DNA. Recorded for this sample: roughly 100,000 distinct CDR3 sequences. Antigen specificity for these receptors is unknown. Sequencing was performed on naive CXCR3+ CD8+ T cells from blood. Subset indicated: CD45RO-CCR7+CD27+CD95- naive CD8+ T cells expressing CXCR3 (TNR3+). The receptors stem from a human donor in good health. Some clones in this sample may be carry-over from other donors' samples.

V and J are TRBV5-1 and TRBJ1-1; checking the TCRdb D call of TRBD1 is not possible without DNA. The length of the CDR3 is 14 residues. Germline V CDR1 and CDR2: SGHRS, YFSETQ. Here the CDR3 reads CASSAGQMNTEAFF.

V is TRBV5-1 and J is TRBJ2-2; TCRdb outputs TRBD1, but without DNA this stays unchecked. Germline CDR1 is SGHRS and CDR2 is YFSETQ. CDR3 length equals 13 residues. The CDR3 loop is CASSLTGSGELFF. Variable domain in full (rest from reference TRBV5-1 and TRBJ2-2): KAGVTQTPRYLIKTRGQQVTLSCSPISGHRSVSWYQQTPGQGLQFLFEYFSETQRNKGNFPGRFSGRQFSNSRSEMNVSTLELGDSALYLCASSLTGSGELFFGEGSRLTVL.

The J gene is TRBJ2-1, the V gene TRBV11-2; no DNA is available, so the TRBD2 call from TCRdb remains unchecked. The CDR3 spans 12 residues. CDR1 and CDR2 (germline): SGHAT, FQNNGV. This CDR3 is CASSMGTSESFF.

The chain joins TRBV12-3 or TRBV12-4 to TRBJ1-4; TCRdb reports TRBD1, a call that lacks DNA to check it against. This CDR3 has 12 residues. The chain's CDR3 is CASSSDRIYMFF.

The chain carries TRBV6-2 or TRBV6-3 and TRBJ2-2. The CDR3 is 14 residues long. Germline V gives CDR1 MNHEY, CDR2 SVGEGT. CDR3 protein: CASRPDSNTGELFF.

The chain has TRBV7-9 and TRBJ2-7. CDR1 and CDR2 (germline): SEHNR, FQNEAQ (reference sequence). The CDR3 contains 13 residues. CDR3 sequence: CASSLGSGYEQYF.

This chain connects TRBV7-9 to TRBJ2-2; TCRdb gives TRBD1 as the D gene, but with no DNA this cannot be confirmed. CDR3 length: 15 residues. CDR1 SEHNR and CDR2 FQNEAQ come from the germline V gene (reference sequence). CDR3 residues: CASSSGQQATGELFF.

The chain has TRBV30 and TRBJ2-3; TCRdb's D gene call, TRBD1, goes unchecked for lack of DNA. In germline, CDR1 is GTSNPN, CDR2 SVGIG (reference sequence). CDR3 size: 15 residues. CDR3 loop: CAWGTGTGLTDTQYF.

The chain joins TRBV29-1 to TRBJ1-6. The CDR3 totals 13 residues. Germline V lookup: CDR1 SQVTM, CDR2 ANQGSEA. This CDR3 reads CSVEGESGSPLHF.

The chain links TRBV29-1 to TRBJ2-7; checking the TCRdb D call of TRBD1 is not possible without DNA. Germline-derived CDR1 and CDR2 are SQVTM and ANQGSEA. The CDR3 has 13 residues. This chain's CDR3 is CSARQGLSYEQYF.